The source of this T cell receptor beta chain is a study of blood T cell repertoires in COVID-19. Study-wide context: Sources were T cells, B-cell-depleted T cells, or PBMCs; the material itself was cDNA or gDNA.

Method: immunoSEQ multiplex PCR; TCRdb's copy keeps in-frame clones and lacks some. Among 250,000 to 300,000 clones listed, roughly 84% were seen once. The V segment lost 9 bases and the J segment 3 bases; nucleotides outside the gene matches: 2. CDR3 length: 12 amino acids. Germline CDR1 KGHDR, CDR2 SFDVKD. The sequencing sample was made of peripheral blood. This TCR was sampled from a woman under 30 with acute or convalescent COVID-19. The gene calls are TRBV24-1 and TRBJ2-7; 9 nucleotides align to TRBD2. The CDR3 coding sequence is TGTGCCACCTCTAGCGGGAACTACGAGCAGTACTTC. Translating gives CATSSGNYEQYF.